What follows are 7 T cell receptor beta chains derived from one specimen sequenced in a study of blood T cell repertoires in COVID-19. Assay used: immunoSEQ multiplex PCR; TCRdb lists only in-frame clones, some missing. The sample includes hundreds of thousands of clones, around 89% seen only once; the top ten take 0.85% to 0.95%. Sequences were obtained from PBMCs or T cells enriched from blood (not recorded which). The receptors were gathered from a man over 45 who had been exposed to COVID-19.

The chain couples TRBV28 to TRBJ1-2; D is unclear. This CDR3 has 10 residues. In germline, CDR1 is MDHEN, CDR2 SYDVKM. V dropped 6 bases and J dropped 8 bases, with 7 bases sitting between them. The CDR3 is CASREGGYTF. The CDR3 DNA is TGTGCCAGCAGGGAGGGCGGCTACACCTTC.

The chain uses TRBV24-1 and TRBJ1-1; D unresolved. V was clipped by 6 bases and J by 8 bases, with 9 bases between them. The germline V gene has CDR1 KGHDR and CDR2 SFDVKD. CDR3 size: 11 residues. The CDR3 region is CATSRGVEAFF. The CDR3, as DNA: TGTGCCACCAGTCGAGGAGTAGAAGCTTTCTTT.

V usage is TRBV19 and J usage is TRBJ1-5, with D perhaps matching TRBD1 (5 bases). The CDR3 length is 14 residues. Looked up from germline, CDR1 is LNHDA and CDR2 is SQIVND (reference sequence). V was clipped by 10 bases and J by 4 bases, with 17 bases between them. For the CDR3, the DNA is TGTGCCACTCGGCCAGGGTCAGGTAATCAGCCCCAGCATTTT. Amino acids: CATRPGSGNQPQHF.

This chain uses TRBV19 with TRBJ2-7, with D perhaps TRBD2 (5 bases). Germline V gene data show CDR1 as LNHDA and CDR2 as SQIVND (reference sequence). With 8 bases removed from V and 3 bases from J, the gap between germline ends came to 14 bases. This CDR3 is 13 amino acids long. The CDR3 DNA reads TGTGCCAGTGGACTCTCGGCCAGCTACGAGCAGTACTTC. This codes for CASGLSASYEQYF.

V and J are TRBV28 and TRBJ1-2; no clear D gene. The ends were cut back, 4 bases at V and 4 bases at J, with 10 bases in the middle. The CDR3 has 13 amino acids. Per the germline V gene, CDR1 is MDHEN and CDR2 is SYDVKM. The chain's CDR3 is CASSYHASYGYTF. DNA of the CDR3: TGTGCCAGCAGTTACCACGCGAGCTATGGCTACACCTTC.

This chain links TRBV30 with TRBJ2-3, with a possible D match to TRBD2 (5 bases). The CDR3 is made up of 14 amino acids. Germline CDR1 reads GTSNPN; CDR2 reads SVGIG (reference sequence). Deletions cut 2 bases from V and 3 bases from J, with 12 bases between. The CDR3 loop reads CAWSLDLITDTQYF. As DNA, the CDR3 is TGTGCCTGGAGTTTGGACTTAATTACAGATACGCAGTATTTT.

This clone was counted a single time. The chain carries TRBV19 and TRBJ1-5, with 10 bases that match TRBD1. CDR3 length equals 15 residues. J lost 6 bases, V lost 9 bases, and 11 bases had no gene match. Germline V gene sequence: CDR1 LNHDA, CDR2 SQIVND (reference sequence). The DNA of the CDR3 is TGTGCCAGCAACCAAGGGACAGGGGTTGTTCAGCCCCAGCATTTT. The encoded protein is CASNQGTGVVQPQHF.